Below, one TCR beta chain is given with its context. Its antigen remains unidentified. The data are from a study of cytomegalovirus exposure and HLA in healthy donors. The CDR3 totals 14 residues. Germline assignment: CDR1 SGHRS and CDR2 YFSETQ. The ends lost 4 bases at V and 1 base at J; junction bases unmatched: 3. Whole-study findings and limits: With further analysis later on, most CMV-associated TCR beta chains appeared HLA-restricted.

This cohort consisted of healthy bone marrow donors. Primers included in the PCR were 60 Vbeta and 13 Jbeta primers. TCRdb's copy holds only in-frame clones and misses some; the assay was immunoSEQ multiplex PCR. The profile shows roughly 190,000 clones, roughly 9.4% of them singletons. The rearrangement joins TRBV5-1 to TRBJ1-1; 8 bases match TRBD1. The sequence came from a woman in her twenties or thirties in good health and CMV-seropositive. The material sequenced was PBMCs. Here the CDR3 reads CASSPGTGNTEAFF. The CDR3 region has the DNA TGCGCCAGCAGCCCAGGGACAGGGAACACTGAAGCTTTCTTT.